This T cell receptor beta chain is drawn from a study of blood T cell repertoires in COVID-19. About the study: Acute and convalescent COVID-19 specimens originated in the United States, Italy and Spain. PBMCs, B-cell-depleted T cells, or T cells were the source of the cDNA or gDNA that made up the material.

Original methodology: Estimation of nucleated cell counts relied on the amplification of reference gene primers. The assay was immunoSEQ multiplex PCR, and TCRdb's table has in-frame clones only and misses some. For V, J and clone size, that table is used; D and trimming come from the DNA. The sample carries about 170,000 clones, 84% recorded once. This CDR3 region has 14 residues. The germline gives CDR1 SGHRS, CDR2 YFSETQ. The V segment lost 4 bases and the J segment 4 bases; nucleotides outside the gene matches: 3. This clonotype was obtained from a man between 70 and 80 years old with active or convalescent COVID-19. The sample taken for sequencing was peripheral blood. The rearrangement links TRBV5-1 to TRBJ2-1; 9 positions match TRBD1. The CDR3 spells CASSKGQGYNEQFF. The CDR3 DNA follows: TGCGCCAGCAGCAAGGGACAGGGATACAATGAGCAGTTCTTC.